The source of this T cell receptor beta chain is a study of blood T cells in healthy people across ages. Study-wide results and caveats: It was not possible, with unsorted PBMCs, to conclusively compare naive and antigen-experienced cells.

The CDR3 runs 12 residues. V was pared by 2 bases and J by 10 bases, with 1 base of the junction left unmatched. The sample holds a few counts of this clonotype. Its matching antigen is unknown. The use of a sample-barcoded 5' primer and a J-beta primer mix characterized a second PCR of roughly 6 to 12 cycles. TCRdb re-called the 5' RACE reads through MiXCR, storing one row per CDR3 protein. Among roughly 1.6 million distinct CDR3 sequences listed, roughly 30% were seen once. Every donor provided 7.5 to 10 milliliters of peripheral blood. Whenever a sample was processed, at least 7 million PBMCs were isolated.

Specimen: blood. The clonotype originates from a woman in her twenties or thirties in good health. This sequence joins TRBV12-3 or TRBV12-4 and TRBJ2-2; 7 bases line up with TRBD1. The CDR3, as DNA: TGTGCCAGCAGTTTACAGGGGGTGGAGCTGTTTTTT. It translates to CASSLQGVELFF.